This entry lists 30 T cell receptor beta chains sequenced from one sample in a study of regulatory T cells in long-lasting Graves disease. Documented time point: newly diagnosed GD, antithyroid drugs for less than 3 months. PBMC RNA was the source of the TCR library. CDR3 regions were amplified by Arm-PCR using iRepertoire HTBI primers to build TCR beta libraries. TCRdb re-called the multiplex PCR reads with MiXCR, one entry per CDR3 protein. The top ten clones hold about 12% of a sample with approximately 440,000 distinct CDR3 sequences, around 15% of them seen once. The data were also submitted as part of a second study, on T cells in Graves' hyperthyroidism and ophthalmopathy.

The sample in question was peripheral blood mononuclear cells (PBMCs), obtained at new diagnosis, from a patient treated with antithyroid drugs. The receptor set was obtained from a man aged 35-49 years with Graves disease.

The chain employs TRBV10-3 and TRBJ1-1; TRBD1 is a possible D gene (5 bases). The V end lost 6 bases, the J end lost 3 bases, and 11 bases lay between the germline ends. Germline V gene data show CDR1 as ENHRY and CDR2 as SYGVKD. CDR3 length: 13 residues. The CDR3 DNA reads TGTGCCATCAGCACTCAGGGAGACACTGAAGCTTTCTTT. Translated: CAISTQGDTEAFF.

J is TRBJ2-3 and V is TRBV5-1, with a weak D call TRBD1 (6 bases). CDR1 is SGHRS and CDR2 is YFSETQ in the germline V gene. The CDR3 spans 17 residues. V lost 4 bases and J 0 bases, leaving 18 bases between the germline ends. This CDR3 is CASSPLRGRGSTDTQYF. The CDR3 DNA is TGCGCCAGCAGCCCTCTAAGGGGGAGAGGCAGCACAGATACGCAGTATTTT.

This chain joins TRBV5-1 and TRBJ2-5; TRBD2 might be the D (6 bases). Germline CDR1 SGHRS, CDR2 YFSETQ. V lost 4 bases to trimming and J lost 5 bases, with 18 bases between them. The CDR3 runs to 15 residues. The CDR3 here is CASSTPGPGGETQYF. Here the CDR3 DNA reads TGCGCCAGCAGCACACCGGGCCCAGGAGGGGAGACCCAGTACTTC.

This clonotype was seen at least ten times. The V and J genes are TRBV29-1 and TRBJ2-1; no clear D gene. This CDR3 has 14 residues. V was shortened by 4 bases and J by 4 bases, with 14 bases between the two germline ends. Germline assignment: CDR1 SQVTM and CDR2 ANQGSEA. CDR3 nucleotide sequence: TGCAGCGTTGCTCAGTACTGGGCTTACAATGAGCAGTTCTTC. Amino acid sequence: CSVAQYWAYNEQFF.

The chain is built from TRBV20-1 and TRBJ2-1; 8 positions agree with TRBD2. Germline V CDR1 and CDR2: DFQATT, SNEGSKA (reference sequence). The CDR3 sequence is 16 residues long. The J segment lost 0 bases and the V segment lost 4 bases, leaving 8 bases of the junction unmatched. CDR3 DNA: TGCAGTGCTAATGACCGAAGCGGGAGCTCCTACAATGAGCAGTTCTTC. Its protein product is CSANDRSGSSYNEQFF.

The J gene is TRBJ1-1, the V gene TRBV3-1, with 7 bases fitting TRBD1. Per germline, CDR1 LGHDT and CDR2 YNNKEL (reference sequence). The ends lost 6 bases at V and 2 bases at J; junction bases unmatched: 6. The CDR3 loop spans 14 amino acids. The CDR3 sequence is CASRLGGYNTEAFF. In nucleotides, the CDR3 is TGTGCCAGCAGACTAGGGGGCTATAACACTGAAGCTTTCTTT.

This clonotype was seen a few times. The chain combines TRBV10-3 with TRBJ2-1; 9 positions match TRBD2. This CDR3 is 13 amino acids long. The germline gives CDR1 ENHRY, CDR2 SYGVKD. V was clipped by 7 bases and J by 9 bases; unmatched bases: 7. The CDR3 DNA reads TGTGCCATCATGGCGGAGCGGGAGGCTGAGCAGTTCTTC. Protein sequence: CAIMAEREAEQFF.

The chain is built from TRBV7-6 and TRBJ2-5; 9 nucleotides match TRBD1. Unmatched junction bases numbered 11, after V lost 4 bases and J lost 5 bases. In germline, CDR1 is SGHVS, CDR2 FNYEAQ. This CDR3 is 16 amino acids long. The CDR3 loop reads CASSSHGTGRLETQYF. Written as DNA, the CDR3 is TGTGCCAGCAGCTCGCATGGGACAGGGAGGTTGGAGACCCAGTACTTC.

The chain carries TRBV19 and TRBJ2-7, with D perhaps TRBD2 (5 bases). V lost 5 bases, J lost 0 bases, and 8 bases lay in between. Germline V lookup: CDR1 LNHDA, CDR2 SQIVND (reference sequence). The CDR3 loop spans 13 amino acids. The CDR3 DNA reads TGTGCCAGTAGTCGGGAACCCTCCTACGAGCAGTACTTC. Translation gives CASSREPSYEQYF.

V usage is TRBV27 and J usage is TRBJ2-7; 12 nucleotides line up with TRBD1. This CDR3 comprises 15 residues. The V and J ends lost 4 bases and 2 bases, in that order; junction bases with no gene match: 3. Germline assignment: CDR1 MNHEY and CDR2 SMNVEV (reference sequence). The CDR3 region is CASSWGQGATYEQYF. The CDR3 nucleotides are TGTGCCAGCAGTTGGGGACAGGGGGCAACCTACGAGCAGTACTTC.

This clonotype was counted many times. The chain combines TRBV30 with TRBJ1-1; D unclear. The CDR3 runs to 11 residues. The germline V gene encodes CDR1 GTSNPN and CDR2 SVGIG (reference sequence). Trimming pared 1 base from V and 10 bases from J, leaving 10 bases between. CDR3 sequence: CAWSGVGVAFF. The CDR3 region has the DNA TGTGCCTGGAGTGGGGTCGGCGTAGCTTTCTTT.

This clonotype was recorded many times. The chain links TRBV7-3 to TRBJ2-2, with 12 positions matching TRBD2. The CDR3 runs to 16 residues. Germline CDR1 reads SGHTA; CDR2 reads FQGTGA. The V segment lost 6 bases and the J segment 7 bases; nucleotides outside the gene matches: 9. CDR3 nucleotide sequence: TGTGCCAGCAGTCAACTAGCGGGAGGCCTAGGCGGGGAGCTGTTTTTT. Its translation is CASSQLAGGLGGELFF. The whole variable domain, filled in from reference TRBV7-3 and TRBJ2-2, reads GAGVSQTPSNKVTEKGKYVELRCDPISGHTALYWYRQSLGQGPEFLIYFQGTGAADDSGLPNDRFFAVRPEGSVSTLKIQRTERGDSAVYLCASSQLAGGLGGELFFGEGSRLTVL.

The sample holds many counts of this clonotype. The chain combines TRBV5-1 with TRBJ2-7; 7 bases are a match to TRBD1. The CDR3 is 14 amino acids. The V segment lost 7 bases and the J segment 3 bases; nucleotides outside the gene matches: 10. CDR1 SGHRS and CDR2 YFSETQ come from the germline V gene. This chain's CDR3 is CASRPPGQIYEQYF. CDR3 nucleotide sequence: TGCGCCAGCCGCCCCCCGGGACAGATCTACGAGCAGTACTTC. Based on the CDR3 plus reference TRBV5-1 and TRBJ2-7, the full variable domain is KAGVTQTPRYLIKTRGQQVTLSCSPISGHRSVSWYQQTPGQGLQFLFEYFSETQRNKGNFPGRFSGRQFSNSRSEMNVSTLELGDSALYLCASRPPGQIYEQYFGPGTRLTVT.

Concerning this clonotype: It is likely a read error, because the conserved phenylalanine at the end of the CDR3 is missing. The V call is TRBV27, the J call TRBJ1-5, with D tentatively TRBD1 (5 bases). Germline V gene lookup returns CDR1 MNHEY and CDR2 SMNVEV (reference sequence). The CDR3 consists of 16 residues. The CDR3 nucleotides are TGTGCCAGCAGTCGCCATGGGGGGGGGAGCAGTCAGCCCCAGCATCTT. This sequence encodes CASSRHGGGSSQPQHL.

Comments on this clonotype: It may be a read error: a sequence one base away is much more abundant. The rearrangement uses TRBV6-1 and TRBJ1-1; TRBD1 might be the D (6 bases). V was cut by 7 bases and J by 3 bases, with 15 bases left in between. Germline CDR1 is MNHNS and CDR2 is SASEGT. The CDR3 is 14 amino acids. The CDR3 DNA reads TGTGCCAGCACTCTACAGGGCGGCTACACTGAAGCTTTCTTT. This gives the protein CASTLQGGYTEAFF.

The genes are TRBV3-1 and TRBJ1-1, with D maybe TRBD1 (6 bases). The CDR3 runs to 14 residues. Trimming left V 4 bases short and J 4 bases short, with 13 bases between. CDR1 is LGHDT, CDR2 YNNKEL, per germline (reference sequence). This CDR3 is CASSRAGVCTEAFF. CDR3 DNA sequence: TGTGCCAGCAGCCGAGCAGGGGTCTGCACTGAAGCTTTCTTT.

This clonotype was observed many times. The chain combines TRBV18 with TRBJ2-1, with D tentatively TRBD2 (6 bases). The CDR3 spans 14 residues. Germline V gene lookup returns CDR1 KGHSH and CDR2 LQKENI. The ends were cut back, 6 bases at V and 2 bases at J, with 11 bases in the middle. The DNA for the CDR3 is TGTGCCAGCTCCGGGCGGGATACCTACAATGAGCAGTTCTTC. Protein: CASSGRDTYNEQFF. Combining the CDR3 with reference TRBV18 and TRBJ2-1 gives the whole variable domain NAGVMQNPRHLVRRRGQEARLRCSPMKGHSHVYWYRQLPEEGLKFMVYLQKENIIDESGMPKERFSAEFPKEGPSILRIQQVVRGDSAAYFCASSGRDTYNEQFFGPGTRLTVL.

CDR3 nucleotides: TGCAGTACCAGACTAGCGGGAGAGAGGATTAGCACAGATACGCAGTATTTT. Translation: CSTRLAGERISTDTQYF. The chain employs TRBV20-1 and TRBJ2-3, with 12 bases fitting TRBD2. CDR3 size: 17 residues. Germline assignment: CDR1 DFQATT and CDR2 SNEGSKA (reference sequence). Unmatched junction bases numbered 12, after V lost 8 bases and J lost 0 bases.

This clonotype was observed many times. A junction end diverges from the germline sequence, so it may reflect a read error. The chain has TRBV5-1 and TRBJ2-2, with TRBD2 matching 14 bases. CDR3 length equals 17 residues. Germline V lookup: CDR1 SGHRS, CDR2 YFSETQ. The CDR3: CASSLGTSGRNTGELFF. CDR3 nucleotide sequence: TGTGCCAGCAGCCTAGGGACTAGCGGGAGGAACACCGGGGAGCTGTTTTTT.

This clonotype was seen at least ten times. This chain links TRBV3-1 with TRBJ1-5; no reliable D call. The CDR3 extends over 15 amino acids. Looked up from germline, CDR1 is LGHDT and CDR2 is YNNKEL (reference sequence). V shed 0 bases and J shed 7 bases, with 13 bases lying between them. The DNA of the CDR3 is TGTGCCAGCAGCCAAGACCCTTCCGCGGAGCAGCCCCAGCATTTT. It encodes CASSQDPSAEQPQHF.

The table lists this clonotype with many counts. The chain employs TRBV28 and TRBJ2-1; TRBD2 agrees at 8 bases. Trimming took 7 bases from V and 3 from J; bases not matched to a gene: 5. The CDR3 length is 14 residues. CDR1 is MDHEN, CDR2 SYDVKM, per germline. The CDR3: CASMEAGVYNEQFF. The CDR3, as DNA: TGTGCCAGCATGGAAGCGGGAGTCTACAATGAGCAGTTCTTC.

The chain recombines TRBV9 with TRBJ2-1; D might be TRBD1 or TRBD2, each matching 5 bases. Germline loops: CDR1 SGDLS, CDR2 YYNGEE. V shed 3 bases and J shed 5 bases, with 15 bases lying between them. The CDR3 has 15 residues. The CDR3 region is CASSAGTLGHNEQFF. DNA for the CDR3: TGTGCCAGCAGCGCCGGGACCTTGGGGCACAATGAGCAGTTCTTC.

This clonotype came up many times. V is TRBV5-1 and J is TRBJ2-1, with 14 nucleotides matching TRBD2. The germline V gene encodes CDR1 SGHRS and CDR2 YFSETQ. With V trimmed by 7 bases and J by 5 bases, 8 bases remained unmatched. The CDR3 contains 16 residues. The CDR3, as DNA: TGCGCCAGCGGCGGCAGGGGACTAGCGGGGGACAATGAGCAGTTCTTC. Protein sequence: CASGGRGLAGDNEQFF.

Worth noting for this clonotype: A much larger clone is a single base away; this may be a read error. DNA for the CDR3: TGTGCCATCAGTGACCCGGGACTTCAGGACACCGGGGAGCTGTTTTTT. This translates into CAISDPGLQDTGELFF. The chain links TRBV10-3 to TRBJ2-2; D perhaps matches TRBD2 (6 bases). CDR3 length equals 16 residues. Germline lookup yields CDR1 ENHRY and CDR2 SYGVKD. V was clipped by 3 bases and J by 3 bases, with 14 bases between them.

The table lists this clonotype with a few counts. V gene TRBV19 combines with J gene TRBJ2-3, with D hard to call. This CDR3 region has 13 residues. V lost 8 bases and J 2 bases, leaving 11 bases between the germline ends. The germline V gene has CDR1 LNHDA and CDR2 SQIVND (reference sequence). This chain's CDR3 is CASSSYFTDTQYF. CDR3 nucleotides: TGTGCCAGTTCTAGTTACTTCACAGATACGCAGTATTTT. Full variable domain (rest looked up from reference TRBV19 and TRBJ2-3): DGGITQSPKYLFRKEGQNVTLSCEQNLNHDAMYWYRQDPGQGLRLIYYSQIVNDFQKGDIAEGYSVSREKKESFPLTVTSAQKNPTAFYLCASSSYFTDTQYFGPGTRLTVL.

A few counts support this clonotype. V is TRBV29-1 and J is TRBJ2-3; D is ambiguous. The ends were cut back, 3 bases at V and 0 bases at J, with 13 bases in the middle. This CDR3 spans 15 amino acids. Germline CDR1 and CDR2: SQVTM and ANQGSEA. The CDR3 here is CSVDGAHGSTDTQYF. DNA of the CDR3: TGCAGCGTTGACGGCGCGCACGGGAGCACAGATACGCAGTATTTT.

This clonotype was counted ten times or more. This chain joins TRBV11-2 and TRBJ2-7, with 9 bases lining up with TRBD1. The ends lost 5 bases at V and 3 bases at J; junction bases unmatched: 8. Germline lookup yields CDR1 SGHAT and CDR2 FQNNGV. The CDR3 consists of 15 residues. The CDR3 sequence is CASSASTGGGYEQYF. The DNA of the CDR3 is TGTGCCAGCAGCGCAAGTACAGGGGGCGGCTACGAGCAGTACTTC.

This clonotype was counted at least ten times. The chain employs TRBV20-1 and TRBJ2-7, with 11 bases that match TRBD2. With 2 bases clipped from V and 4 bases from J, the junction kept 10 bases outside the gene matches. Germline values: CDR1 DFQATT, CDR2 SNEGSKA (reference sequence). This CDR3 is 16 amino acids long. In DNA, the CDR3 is TGCAGTGCTAGACTATGGCTAGCGGGAGGAGGGTACGAGCAGTACTTC. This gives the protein CSARLWLAGGGYEQYF.

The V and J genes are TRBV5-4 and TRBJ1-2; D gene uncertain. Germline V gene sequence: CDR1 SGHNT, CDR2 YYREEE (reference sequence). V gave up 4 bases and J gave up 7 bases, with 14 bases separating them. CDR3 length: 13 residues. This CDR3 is CASSLSRETGYTF. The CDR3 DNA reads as TGTGCCAGCAGCCTCTCGAGAGAGACTGGCTACACCTTC.

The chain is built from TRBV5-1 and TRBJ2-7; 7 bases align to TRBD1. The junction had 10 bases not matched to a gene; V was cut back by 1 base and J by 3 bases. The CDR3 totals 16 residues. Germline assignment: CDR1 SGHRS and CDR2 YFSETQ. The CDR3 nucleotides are TGCGCCAGCAGCTTGAAGCAGGGGGTTACTTTCTACGAGCAGTACTTC. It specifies CASSLKQGVTFYEQYF.